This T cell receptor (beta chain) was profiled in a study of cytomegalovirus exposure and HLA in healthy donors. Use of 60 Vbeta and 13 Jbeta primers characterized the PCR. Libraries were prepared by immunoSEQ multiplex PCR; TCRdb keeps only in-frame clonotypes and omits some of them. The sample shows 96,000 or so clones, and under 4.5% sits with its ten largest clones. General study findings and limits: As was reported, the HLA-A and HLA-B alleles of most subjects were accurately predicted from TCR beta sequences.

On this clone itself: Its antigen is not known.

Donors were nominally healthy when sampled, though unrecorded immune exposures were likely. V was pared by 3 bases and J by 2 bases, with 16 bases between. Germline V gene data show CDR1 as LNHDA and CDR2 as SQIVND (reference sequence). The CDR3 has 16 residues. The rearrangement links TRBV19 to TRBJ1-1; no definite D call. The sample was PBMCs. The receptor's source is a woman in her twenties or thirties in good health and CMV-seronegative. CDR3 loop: CASSMVTYSLNTEAFF. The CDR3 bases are TGTGCCAGTAGTATGGTAACTTACAGCCTAAACACTGAAGCTTTCTTT.